The rows below give T cell receptor beta chains drawn from one sample of a study of cytomegalovirus exposure and HLA in healthy donors. The method was immunoSEQ multiplex PCR; TCRdb's version includes in-frame clones alone and lacks a portion of them. Among roughly 120,000 clones listed, about 80% were seen once. Specimen: PBMCs. Receptors originate from a woman in her twenties or thirties in good health and CMV-seropositive. CDR3s include the opening cysteine and the closing phenylalanine or tryptophan. The D gene is left open where the match is weak. A row's size may be missing; if present it is once, few, many or a size class.

few 16 TRBJ2-3 - TRBV5-1 TGCGCCAGCAGCAGTCAGGGATGGTTAACGTCAGATACGCAGTATTTT CASSSQGWLTSDTQYF
- 16 TRBJ1-5 - TRBV18 TGTGCCAGCTCACCACCGGACCAGGGAAACAATCAGCCCCAGCATTTT CASSPPDQGNNQPQHF
- 14 TRBJ1-4 TRBD1 TRBV6-1 TGTGCCAGCTCCGGACAGGGGGCTAATGAAAAACTGTTTTTT CASSGQGANEKLFF
few 14 TRBJ2-7 TRBD2 TRBV5-5 TGTGCCAGCAGCGGTATCCTTAGCGGGGGCGAGCAGTACTTC CASSGILSGGEQYF
- 13 TRBJ1-2 - TRBV10-3 TGTGCCATCACTAGGACAGAGATCTATGGCTACACCTTC CAITRTEIYGYTF
- 14 TRBJ2-1 TRBD2 TRBV6-5 TGTGCCAGCTCCCGACTAGCGGGCTACAATGAGCAGTTCTTC CASSRLAGYNEQFF
- 18 TRBJ1-1 TRBD1 TRBV11-2 TGTGCCAGCAGCCCCCTAGGGGCAGGGGGCAGGTGGGGCACTGAAGCTTTCTTT CASSPLGAGGRWGTEAFF
- 16 TRBJ1-1 - TRBV4-1 TGCGCCAGCAGCCAAGACGACAGGCCCTTCCGGACTGAAGCTTTCTTT CASSQDDRPFRTEAFF
- 15 TRBJ2-3 - TRBV10-3 TGTGCCATCAGTGACCAGGGGACCAGCACAGATACGCAGTATTTT CAISDQGTSTDTQYF
- 15 TRBJ2-7 - TRBV9 TGTGCCAGCAGCGTAGCTCCAGGGTCCTCCTACGAGCAGTACTTC CASSVAPGSSYEQYF
- 15 TRBJ1-1 TRBD1 TRBV6-1 TGTGCCAGCAGTGAAGCGGGACAGGGCTTAACTGAAGCTTTCTTT CASSEAGQGLTEAFF
- 13 TRBJ1-4 - TRBV6-5 TGTGCCAGCTCTGACAGCGTTTATGAAAAACTGTTTTTT CASSDSVYEKLFF
few 12 TRBJ1-4 - TRBV5-5 TGTGCCAGCAGCTTGGCCGCCGGGAAACTGTTTTTT CASSLAAGKLFF
- 14 TRBJ1-6 - TRBV7-2 TGTGCCAGCAGGTCGACAGCCTATAATTCACCCCTCCACTTT CASRSTAYNSPLHF
- 14 TRBJ2-7 - TRBV10-3 TGTGCCATCAGTGAATCGGGAAGCGGTTACGAGCAGTACTTC CAISESGSGYEQYF
- 13 TRBJ1-2 - TRBV6-6 TGTGCCAGCAGTGCCGACAATAACTATGGCTACACCTTC CASSADNNYGYTF
- 15 TRBJ2-5 - TRBV5-1 TGCGCCAGCAGCTGGGGACACCTAGCTCAAGAGACCCAGTACTTC CASSWGHLAQETQYF
- 13 TRBJ1-2 - TRBV6-1 TGTGCCAGCAGGGGGGGACTGAGCTATGGCTACACCTTC CASRGGLSYGYTF
- 17 TRBJ2-6 TRBD1 TRBV18 TGTGCCAGCTCACCGGACAGGGATATCTCTGGGGCCAACGTCCTGACTTTC CASSPDRDISGANVLTF
- 11 TRBJ1-2 - TRBV6-5 TGTGCCAGCAGTTACCAAGCCGGCTACACCTTC CASSYQAGYTF
- 14 TRBJ2-1 - TRBV19 TGTGCCAGTAGTATATTTGCAGGGGACAATGAGCAGTTCTTC CASSIFAGDNEQFF
- 13 TRBJ1-2 - TRBV5-4 TGTGCCAGCAGCTTGGGGTCGGGCTATGGCTACACCTTC CASSLGSGYGYTF
- 17 TRBJ1-3 - TRBV11-2 TGTGCCAGCAGCTTGTCGGCCAGGGACTTCTCTGGAAACACCATATATTTT CASSLSARDFSGNTIYF
- 13 TRBJ1-2 TRBD1 TRBV27 TGTGCCAGCGGGAGGGGACAGGGAGATGGCTACACCTTC CASGRGQGDGYTF
- 16 TRBJ1-4 - TRBV6-1 TGTGCCAGCAGTGAACTAGCAGGCATAAGCCCAAAGGAACTGTTTTTT CASSELAGISPKELFF
- 19 TRBJ1-5 - TRBV6-1 TGTGCCAGCAGTGACATAGGGGGTCGCCTAACTTATAGCAATCAGCCCCAGCATTTT CASSDIGGRLTYSNQPQHF
- 14 TRBJ2-3 - TRBV19 TGTGCCAGTAGTATTCGAGGGAGTAAAGATACGCAGTATTTT CASSIRGSKDTQYF
- 19 TRBJ2-1 TRBD2 TRBV27 TGTGCCAGCAGAAGACTAGCGGGAGTACTCCTCTCCGAATACAATGAGCAGTTCTTC CASRRLAGVLLSEYNEQFF
- 14 TRBJ2-3 - TRBV7-3 TGTGCCAGCAGCGTCGCTCAGGGCACAGATACGCAGTATTTT CASSVAQGTDTQYF
many 13 TRBJ1-1 - TRBV19 TGTGCCAGTAGCTCAGGACTAAACACTGAAGCTTTCTTT CASSSGLNTEAFF
- 15 TRBJ2-7 TRBD2 TRBV5-1 TGCGCCAGCAGCACGGGGACTAGCGGGGGGGAAGAGCAGTACTTC CASSTGTSGGEEQYF
- 16 TRBJ2-2 TRBD2 TRBV13 TGTGCCAGCAGCCGGACTAGCGGGAGGAACACCGGGGAGCTGTTTTTT CASSRTSGRNTGELFF
- 15 TRBJ2-4 - TRBV6-1 TGTGCCAGCAGTGAAGCAGGGGTAGCCAAAAACATTCAGTACTTC CASSEAGVAKNIQYF
- 15 TRBJ1-2 - TRBV19 TGTGCCAGTACCCGGGGGACGGCTAGCACCTATGGCTACACCTTC CASTRGTASTYGYTF
- 17 TRBJ1-2 TRBD1 TRBV4-1 TGCGCCAGCAGCCAAGAGAGTTCGGGACAGGGGGGTTATGGCTACACCTTC CASSQESSGQGGYGYTF
few 12 TRBJ1-2 TRBD1 TRBV29-1 TGCAGCGTTATACAGGGGGCGGACGGCTACACCTTC CSVIQGADGYTF
few 13 TRBJ1-1 TRBD1 TRBV18 TGTGCCAGCTCACGGGACAGGAACACTGAAGCTTTCTTT CASSRDRNTEAFF
- 15 TRBJ1-6 TRBD1 TRBV6-1 TGTGCCAGCAGCCCCTTGGACAGGGGTTATTCACCCCTCCACTTT CASSPLDRGYSPLHF
- 11 TRBJ1-2 - TRBV6-1 TGTGCCAGCACCCCGGACTATGGCTACACCTTC CASTPDYGYTF
- 15 TRBJ2-7 - TRBV5-1 TGCGCCAGCAGCACCCGAGTTGAAGATCGCTACGAGCAGTACTTC CASSTRVEDRYEQYF